A single count supports the clone carrying this T cell receptor beta chain. Its antigen is not known. Sequencing of TCR beta was undertaken in CD8+ and CD4+ T cells derived from blood. TEMRA cells were FACS-enriched and CD8+ and CD4+ T cells negatively isolated. This entry comes from a study of CD8 T cells in Susac syndrome. The study's findings and limits: The study recognized that the number of individuals in its TCR sequencing and HLA analysis was relatively small.

After extraction with the RNeasy kit, roughly 0.45 to 1 ug of the RNA was reverse transcribed using random hexamers. Amplification of the TCR beta CDR3 was carried out by immunoSEQ multiplex PCR, which spanned a total of 54 Vbeta and 13 Jbeta segments. TCRdb processed the immunoSEQ multiplex PCR reads anew with MiXCR; each CDR3 protein has one entry. The sample lists a few hundred thousand distinct CDR3 sequences; about 93% were seen once. V was pared by 3 bases and J by 4 bases, with 6 bases between. Per the germline V gene, CDR1 is SEHNR and CDR2 is FQNEAQ (reference sequence). This CDR3 is built from 13 residues.

The source material was CD8+ T cells from PBMCs. This clonotype was obtained from a human donor with multiple sclerosis. V and J are TRBV7-9 and TRBJ2-2; D gene ambiguous. Written as DNA, the CDR3 is TGTGCCAGCAGCTTTAGCTCCACCGGGGAGCTGTTTTTT. Translated: CASSFSSTGELFF.